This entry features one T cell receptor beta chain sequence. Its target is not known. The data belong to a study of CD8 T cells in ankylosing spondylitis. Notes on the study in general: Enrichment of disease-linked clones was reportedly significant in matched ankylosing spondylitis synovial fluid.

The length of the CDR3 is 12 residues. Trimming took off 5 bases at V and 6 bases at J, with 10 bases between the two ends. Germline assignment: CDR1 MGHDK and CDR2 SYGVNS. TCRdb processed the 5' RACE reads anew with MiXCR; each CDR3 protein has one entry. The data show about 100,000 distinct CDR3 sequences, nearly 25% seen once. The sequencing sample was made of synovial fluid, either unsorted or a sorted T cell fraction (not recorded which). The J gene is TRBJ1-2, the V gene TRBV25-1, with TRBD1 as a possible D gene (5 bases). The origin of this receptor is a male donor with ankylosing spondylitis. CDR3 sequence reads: CASSWGLHGYTF. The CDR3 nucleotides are TGTGCCAGCAGTTGGGGCCTACATGGCTACACCTTC.